This TCR beta chain stems from a study of cytomegalovirus exposure and HLA in healthy donors (dated by TCRdb to the late 2010s). For context, the study as a whole: An earlier analysis of around 600 of the donors reported approximately 290 Gb of sequence data and around 110 million unique TCR beta sequences from about 200 million T cells. About 300 gigabases of sequencing data and around 90 million unique TCR sequences made up an early release that covered some 640 HLA-typed donors. Among the roughly 370 genotyped donors, 75% to 90% belonged to the genetic ancestry cluster associated with self-reported Caucasian donors. The study aimed to test whether cataloging public T cell receptors could reveal signatures of past pathogen exposure. The T cell repertoires of several hundred subjects were profiled by immunosequencing and related to cytomegalovirus serostatus. Besides the first cohort of some 670 subjects, a separate validation cohort made up of over 100 different subjects was used. To predict cytomegalovirus infection status, the study brought together high-throughput TCR immunosequencing, statistical association of individual TCRs with disease status, and machine learning. To study patterns of TCR occurrence, a later analysis re-analyzed previously published TCR beta repertoires from 666 donors and added high-resolution HLA genotyping. Rather than using new phenotypic data, the later analysis identified candidate immune exposures from TCR beta sequences and from how often those sequences occurred across donors. An earlier analysis of approximately 580 of the donors used high-throughput TCR beta sequencing to judge whether each TCR beta V gene segment behaved as functional or pseudogenic. Donor age, sex, ethnicity and CMV serostatus were compiled together with the repertoire data. In a later genetic analysis, genome-wide SNP genotypes for about 65% of the 666 donors were used, and that subset was treated as a discovery cohort. Every repertoire in the discovery cohort had been generated on one and the same sequencing platform. Both class I and class II loci were covered by HLA typing, at four-digit resolution. The number of typed donors differed by locus: about 629-630 for A, B, C, DRB1 and DQB1; some 540 for DQA1; 606 for DPA1; and some 430 for DPB1. Because of strong linkage in the cohort, roughly five DR-DQ haplotypes were treated as single units for association and clustering. On average, about 200,000 unique TCR beta nucleotide sequences were sequenced per donor among several hundred genotyped donors of the cohort, with 15% to 20% of those sequences being non-productive.

Comment on this clone: The antigen it binds to is not known. No clone much larger than this one lies a single base away; base qualities are absent.

Overall study outcomes, separate from this receptor: Correlated functional status among segregating V segments might be attributable to linkage disequilibrium, but an unknown experimental factor could not be ruled out. A cluster of highly shared sequence variants was judged likely to represent a technical artifact of the sequencing pipeline. In this cohort, only TCR beta chains were sequenced, and detectable features were limited by the absence of alpha or paired-chain data. The classifier was reported to diagnose cytomegalovirus status with high specificity and sensitivity in both the original cohort and the validation cohort. Some IMGT-functional V segments, including TRBV6-2 and TRBV6-3, could not be told apart with the 87-base-pair reads, so those segments were excluded. Immune exposure information for the cohort was limited to CMV serostatus. A total of fewer than 200 TCR beta chains were listed by the study as associated with cytomegalovirus. A further reported finding was that TCR beta sequences accurately predicted the HLA-A and HLA-B alleles for most subjects in the first cohort. In a later analysis, HLA-associated TCR beta chains were found to be more clonally expanded and to have lower generation probabilities than equally common non-associated chains. It was suggested by the authors that the approach could potentially be generalized to other disease states and immunological phenotypes. According to a later analysis, most CMV-associated TCR beta chains appeared to be HLA-restricted, and the HLA associations seemed to be driven largely by CMV exposure. A later analysis associated 16,951 TCR beta sequences with specific HLA alleles at a false discovery rate of 0.05. In a later genetic analysis, fewer N-insertions in productive TCRs were reported among donors in an Asian-associated ancestry cluster than the approximately 670-donor mean. In a later analysis, several top co-occurrence clusters were reported to appear linked to parvovirus B19, influenza, CMV and Epstein-Barr virus. In an earlier analysis of 500 to 650 of the donors, most TCR beta V segments appeared in productive rearrangements about 87% or about 30% of the time, broadly matching IMGT annotations. Because HLA typing was unavailable for some donors at each locus, only the typed subset was used in association tests. Assigning TCR associations to individual alleles was difficult when HLA alleles, especially DR and DQ, strongly co-occurred. The earlier analysis of approximately 540 of the donors excluded about 16 rarely observed V segments, including chromosome 9 orphons, because counts were too low. A later analysis found that TCR association rates varied across HLA loci, with DRB1 alleles showing the most associated TCRs and HLA-C alleles the fewest. While some public TCRs were present in many individuals, most TCR sequences turned up only very rarely across donors. In vitro tests confirmed that a few of the cytomegalovirus-associated TCR beta chains recognize cytomegalovirus antigens. In a later genetic analysis, a missense DCLRE1C variant was associated with V-gene and J-gene trimming of TCR beta chains, and the association was replicated in an independent cohort. Roughly uniform sequencing depth across donors was assumed in presence/absence analyses, although this assumption may not hold.

Libraries came from the immunoSEQ multiplex PCR assay. For the multiplex PCR, a mixture combining 60 forward primers for TCR Vbeta segments and 13 reverse primers for TCR Jbeta segments was used. The CDR3 region of rearranged TCR beta genes was amplified from genomic DNA with a multiplex PCR assay. The amplified TCR beta libraries were sequenced on the Illumina HiSeq System as 87-base-pair reads. In the paper's pipeline: A later analysis counted approximately 76 million unique TCR beta chains across the roughly 700 repertoires, and some 11 million of these chains were shared by at least two donors. Raw reads were error-corrected and collapsed into unique sequences by a nearest-neighbor algorithm in which closely related sequences were merged to remove PCR and sequencing errors. V, D and J gene segments were assigned by aligning CDR3 sequences to IMGT reference sequences. For a sequence to be retained, a match of at least six nucleotides to both a V gene segment and a J gene segment was required. A rearrangement counted as productive if the CDR3 had no stop codons and remained in frame with V and J, and every other rearrangement counted as non-productive. CDR3 was defined by IMGT convention, running from the second conserved V-encoded cysteine to the conserved J-encoded phenylalanine. In an earlier analysis of more than 550 of the donors, sequences lacking an unambiguous match to a single V gene segment were excluded. In an earlier analysis of approximately 590 of the donors, a V segment was called functional when productive rearrangements were above 56.7%, and segregating when the standard deviation between donors exceeded 5%. To diagnose cytomegalovirus status from the catalog of TCR beta chain sequences, a statistical classification framework was built. In a later analysis, TCR nucleotide sequences were compared against IMGT/GENE-DB human TR gene sequences so that V and J genes could be assigned. A later analysis assigned CDR3 sequences and most-parsimonious VDJ recombination scenarios with the TCRdist pipeline. In a later analysis, each TCR beta chain was defined by its CDR3 amino acid sequence together with its V-gene family, and reads lacking a unique V-gene family were excluded. As a way to deal with suspected cross-contamination and a sequencing artifact, a later analysis dropped 450 to 600 nucleotide sequences that were highly shared and had low generation probability. In a later analysis, a clonal expansion index for each public chain was calculated from normalized within-repertoire ranks of inferred template counts. In a later analysis, generation probabilities were computed using a VDJ recombination model fitted to out-of-frame rearrangements, and the results were checked against IGoR. Hypergeometric tests were used in a later analysis to score TCR-TCR, TCR-HLA and TCR-CMV co-occurrence, with a repertoire-size bias correction applied to the TCR pairs. False discovery rates were estimated in a later analysis by permuting HLA or CMV assignments 20 times. A later analysis grouped co-occurring TCRs with DBSCAN, adding TCRdist sequence similarity when clustering within HLA-allele-positive subsets. Co-occurrence clustering excluded repertoires with fewer than 30,000 or more than 120,000 public chains, plus five with anomalous nucleotide sharing. The table was pulled from immuneACCESS by TCRdb, which kept in-frame rearrangements only. Such tables lose some clones; where checked, under half of the loss comes from unresolved V genes, and the rest has no known cause. That table gives V, J and clone size, and the DNA gave D and trimming. This sample holds roughly 150,000 clones; roughly 82% were observed only once. About 7% of the sample is in the top ten clones.

CDR1 and CDR2 (WSHSY, SAAADI) derive from the germline V gene. From its cysteine to its phenylalanine, the CDR3 spans 15 amino acids. The DNA shown is the 45-base CDR3, in frame from base 1. V trim: 2 bases; J trim: 2 bases; unmatched bases: 4. The cohort comprised under 700 healthy bone marrow donors. Cohort members were all nominally healthy when sampled, although unrecorded immune exposures were likely present. The donor was CMV seronegative and was included in the group of approximately 350 seronegative cohort members. A peripheral blood sample was collected from each donor, and TCR beta sequencing was performed on peripheral blood mononuclear cells. Genomic DNA extraction from the blood cell samples was performed with the Qiagen DNeasy Blood Extraction Kit.

The TCR comes from a man aged 25 to 40 in good health and CMV-seronegative. Sequenced sample: PBMCs. The chain is encoded by TRBV10-2 joined to TRBJ2-7; TRBD2 lines up with 9 middle nucleotides. The sequenced DNA is TGCGCCAGCAGTGAGCCGGGCGGGAGGGCCTACGAGCAGTACTTC. This is translated as CASSEPGGRAYEQYF.